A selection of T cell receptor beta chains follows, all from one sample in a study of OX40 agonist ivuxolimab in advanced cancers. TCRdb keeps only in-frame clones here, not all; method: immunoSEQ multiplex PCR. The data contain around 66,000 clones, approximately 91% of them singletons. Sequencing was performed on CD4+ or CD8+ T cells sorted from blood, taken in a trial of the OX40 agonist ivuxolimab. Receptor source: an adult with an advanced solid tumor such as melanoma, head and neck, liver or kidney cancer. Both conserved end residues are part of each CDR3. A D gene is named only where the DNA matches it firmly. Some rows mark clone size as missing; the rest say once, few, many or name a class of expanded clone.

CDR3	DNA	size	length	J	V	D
CASSSDRGLLYEQYF	TGTGCCAGCAGTTCTGACAGGGGCCTACTTTACGAGCAGTACTTC	.	15	TRBJ2-7	TRBV6-1	TRBD1
CASSQTGGNQPQHF	TGTGCCAGCAGCCAGACAGGGGGAAATCAGCCCCAGCATTTT	.	14	TRBJ1-5	TRBV7-9	TRBD1
CASSGTWGRESEKLFF	TGTGCCAGCAGCGGCACATGGGGAAGAGAAAGTGAAAAACTGTTTTTT	.	16	TRBJ1-4	TRBV9	.
CASSSGTGANTEAFF	TGTGCCAGCAGCAGCGGGACAGGGGCGAACACTGAAGCTTTCTTT	.	15	TRBJ1-1	TRBV21-1	.
CASSLIRQGANYGYTF	TGTGCCAGCAGCTTAATTCGGCAGGGAGCCAACTATGGCTACACCTTC	.	16	TRBJ1-2	TRBV7-9	.
CASSSQPQHF	TGTGCCAGCAGTTCCCAGCCCCAGCATTTT	.	10	TRBJ1-5	TRBV28	.
CASSPDGGETQYF	TGTGCCAGTAGTCCAGACGGGGGGGAGACCCAGTACTTC	.	13	TRBJ2-5	TRBV19	TRBD2
CASSLGLGPYQETQYF	TGTGCCAGCAGCTTAGGTCTGGGGCCGTACCAAGAGACCCAGTACTTC	.	16	TRBJ2-5	TRBV11-2	.
CAISEGAGRGPEAFF	TGTGCCATCAGTGAGGGCGCGGGTAGGGGACCTGAAGCTTTCTTT	.	15	TRBJ1-1	TRBV10-3	.
CASSTTSGGFLYNEQFF	TGTGCCAGTAGTACAACTAGCGGGGGGTTTCTCTACAATGAGCAGTTCTTC	.	17	TRBJ2-1	TRBV19	TRBD2
CATADSSNEQFF	TGTGCCACTGCGGACAGTTCCAATGAGCAGTTCTTC	.	12	TRBJ2-1	TRBV15	.
CASSYSSYQPQHF	TGTGCCAGCAGTTACTCATCCTATCAGCCCCAGCATTTT	.	13	TRBJ1-5	TRBV6-6	.
CASSFFQGSSQPQHF	TGTGCCAGCAGCTTTTTTCAGGGGTCAAGTCAGCCCCAGCATTTT	once	15	TRBJ1-5	TRBV11-2	.
CASSKSQGPNTEAFF	TGTGCCAGCAGCAAATCACAGGGGCCGAACACTGAAGCTTTCTTT	.	15	TRBJ1-1	TRBV6-5	TRBD1
CASSFPEAGVDTQYF	TGTGCCAGCAGCTTCCCGGAAGCGGGGGTCGATACGCAGTATTTT	.	15	TRBJ2-3	TRBV7-3	TRBD2
CASSAQGSYEQYF	TGTGCCAGCAGCGCCCAGGGGTCCTACGAGCAGTACTTC	.	13	TRBJ2-7	TRBV7-9	.
CASSQTSGGYNEQFF	TGCGCCAGCAGCCAGACTAGCGGGGGGTACAATGAGCAGTTCTTC	.	15	TRBJ2-1	TRBV4-1	TRBD2
CASSLSSGGSYEQYF	TGTGCCAGCAGTTTATCAAGCGGGGGGTCCTACGAGCAGTACTTC	.	15	TRBJ2-7	TRBV27	TRBD2
CASSSPGQDFYGYTF	TGTGCCAGCAGTTCACCGGGACAAGATTTCTATGGCTACACCTTC	.	15	TRBJ1-2	TRBV27	.
CASNPALSTEAFF	TGTGCCAGCAACCCAGCCCTGAGCACTGAAGCTTTCTTT	.	13	TRBJ1-1	TRBV2	.
CASSFNWGNTEAFF	TGTGCCAGCAGCTTCAATTGGGGGAACACTGAAGCTTTCTTT	.	14	TRBJ1-1	TRBV13	.
CASSSGDSRYNEQFF	TGTGCCAGCAGCTCCGGCGACAGTAGATACAATGAGCAGTTCTTC	.	15	TRBJ2-1	TRBV27	.
CASSNANYGYTF	TGTGCCAGCAGCAACGCTAACTATGGCTACACCTTC	.	12	TRBJ1-2	TRBV28	.
CSASPSDEQYF	TGCAGTGCTAGTCCCTCTGACGAGCAGTACTTC	.	11	TRBJ2-7	TRBV20-1	.
CASSGVGEAEAFF	TGTGCCAGTTCTGGGGTGGGCGAGGCTGAAGCTTTCTTT	.	13	TRBJ1-1	TRBV14	.
CASSPTGEGETQYF	TGTGCCAGCAGTCCGACAGGGGAGGGGGAGACCCAGTACTTC	.	14	TRBJ2-5	TRBV27	.
CASSIGTGGHQPQHF	TGTGCCAGTAGTATAGGGACAGGGGGTCATCAGCCCCAGCATTTT	.	15	TRBJ1-5	TRBV19	TRBD1
CSVERGYEQYF	TGCAGCGTTGAAAGGGGGTACGAGCAGTACTTC	.	11	TRBJ2-7	TRBV29-1	.
CASTSGPSSYNSPLHF	TGTGCCAGTACCTCGGGCCCAAGCTCCTATAATTCACCCCTCCACTTT	.	16	TRBJ1-6	TRBV19	.
CASSEAGWVTEAFF	TGTGCCAGCAGCGAAGCTGGGTGGGTCACTGAAGCTTTCTTT	.	14	TRBJ1-1	TRBV27	.
CASSSNTGTSYYEQYF	TGTGCCAGCAGCTCCAACACCGGGACTAGTTACTACGAGCAGTACTTC	.	16	TRBJ2-7	TRBV7-9	TRBD2
CASSLVAVQRETQYF	TGTGCCAGCAGCTTAGTGGCGGTACAAAGGGAGACCCAGTACTTC	.	15	TRBJ2-5	TRBV7-2	.
CASSLKGEGSAYEQYF	TGTGCCAGCAGCTTAAAGGGGGAGGGCTCTGCCTACGAGCAGTACTTC	.	16	TRBJ2-7	TRBV5-4	.
CASSVGTGVIYGYTF	TGTGCCAGCAGCGTAGGGACAGGGGTCATCTATGGCTACACCTTC	once	15	TRBJ1-2	TRBV9	TRBD1
CSVWRNEQFF	TGCAGCGTGTGGAGAAATGAGCAGTTCTTC	once	10	TRBJ2-1	TRBV29-1	.
CAWSENLNQPQHF	TGTGCCTGGAGTGAAAATCTAAATCAGCCCCAGCATTTT	.	13	TRBJ1-5	TRBV30	.
CASSESAEVVYEQYF	TGCGCCAGCAGTGAGTCCGCGGAAGTTGTCTACGAGCAGTACTTC	.	15	TRBJ2-7	TRBV10-1	.
CASSPAPGQGMPPAADTQYF	TGTGCCAGCAGCCCGGCCCCGGGACAGGGCATGCCACCAGCCGCAGATACGCAGTATTTT	.	20	TRBJ2-3	TRBV4-2	TRBD1
CASSFIGTRIDGYTF	TGTGCCAGCAGTTTTATCGGGACCCGAATTGATGGCTACACCTTC	.	15	TRBJ1-2	TRBV27	.
CASSDGTAYAIYNSPLHF	TGTGCCAGCAGCGACGGGACAGCGTATGCTATTTATAATTCACCCCTCCACTTT	.	18	TRBJ1-6	TRBV11-2	TRBD1
CASSSTPVSSYNEQFF	TGTGCCAGCAGTTCGACTCCCGTCAGCTCCTACAATGAGCAGTTCTTC	.	16	TRBJ2-1	TRBV6-4	.
CASSLNEQGGWNSPLHF	TGTGCCAGCAGTTTAAACGAACAGGGAGGATGGAATTCACCCCTCCACTTT	.	17	TRBJ1-6	TRBV27	.
CASRIEDRDNEKLFF	TGTGCCAGCAGGATCGAGGACAGGGATAATGAAAAACTGTTTTTT	few	15	TRBJ1-4	TRBV28	TRBD1
CASSYGAGLYGYTF	TGTGCCAGCAGTTATGGGGCAGGGCTGTATGGCTACACCTTC	.	14	TRBJ1-2	TRBV6-6	.
CSVEDHGQGYGYTF	TGCAGCGTTGAAGATCATGGACAGGGATATGGCTACACCTTC	.	14	TRBJ1-2	TRBV29-1	TRBD1
CASSIERQGFYSNQPQHF	TGTGCCAGTAGTATAGAACGACAGGGGTTTTATAGCAATCAGCCCCAGCATTTT	.	18	TRBJ1-5	TRBV19	TRBD1
CASSLPGLEHGYTF	TGTGCCAGCAGCCTACCCGGACTAGAACATGGCTACACCTTC	.	14	TRBJ1-2	TRBV25-1	.
CASSELGDYNEQFF	TGTGCCAGCAGTGAACTTGGAGATTACAATGAGCAGTTCTTC	.	14	TRBJ2-1	TRBV2	.
CASSSSTDTQYF	TGTGCCAGCAGCTCGAGCACAGATACGCAGTATTTT	.	12	TRBJ2-3	TRBV5-8	.